The next 2 T cell receptor beta chains were all read from a single sample in a study of vaccination effects on CD4 cells after COVID-19. Clones were read by immunoSEQ multiplex PCR, and TCRdb kept only the in-frame ones, dropping some. The data contain tens of thousands of clones, around 77% of them seen just once; the ten biggest clones take up approximately 23%. No antigen is known for these receptors. Antigen-specific CD4+ T cells expanded by the ViraFEST assay with viral peptide pools were then sequenced. Cells that had been cultured for 10 days were the source of isolated CD4+ T cells. Every participant took two doses of the BNT162b2 or mRNA-1273 vaccine. The specimen comprised CD4+ T cells from PBMCs cultured with HCoV-NL63 spike peptides, sampled after COVID-19 vaccination. The receptors stem from a human donor who received a COVID-19 vaccine.

V gene TRBV5-1 combines with J gene TRBJ1-2; D perhaps matches TRBD1 (6 bases). Trimming removed 0 bases at V and 4 bases at J, with 13 bases between. The CDR3 runs to 15 residues. Germline V gene sequence: CDR1 SGHRS, CDR2 YFSETQ. The CDR3 region has the DNA TGCGCCAGCAGCTTGGCCCTCGGACAGATCTATGGCTACACCTTC. Amino acids: CASSLALGQIYGYTF.

The chain combines TRBV10-3 with TRBJ1-2; 7 positions agree with TRBD1. CDR1 and CDR2 (germline): ENHRY, SYGVKD. The CDR3 loop spans 11 amino acids. After removal of 6 bases from V and 8 bases from J, the junction contained 3 bases not matched to a gene. CDR3 sequence (DNA): TGTGCCATCAGGTTACAGGGGGGCTACACCTTC. Translated: CAIRLQGGYTF.